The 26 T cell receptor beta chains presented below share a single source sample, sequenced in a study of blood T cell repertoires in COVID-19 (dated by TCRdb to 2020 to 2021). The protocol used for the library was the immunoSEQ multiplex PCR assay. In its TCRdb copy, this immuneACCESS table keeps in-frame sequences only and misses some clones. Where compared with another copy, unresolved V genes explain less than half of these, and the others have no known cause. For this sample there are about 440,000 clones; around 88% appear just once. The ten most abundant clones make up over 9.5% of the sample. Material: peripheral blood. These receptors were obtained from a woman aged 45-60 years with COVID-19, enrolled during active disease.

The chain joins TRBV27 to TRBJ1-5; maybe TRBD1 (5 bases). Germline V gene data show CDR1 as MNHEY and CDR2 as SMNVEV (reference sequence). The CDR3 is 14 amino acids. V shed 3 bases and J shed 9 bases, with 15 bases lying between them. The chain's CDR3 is CASSFGGVNWPQHF. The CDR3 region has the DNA TGTGCCAGCAGTTTTGGAGGGGTGAATTGGCCCCAGCATTTT.

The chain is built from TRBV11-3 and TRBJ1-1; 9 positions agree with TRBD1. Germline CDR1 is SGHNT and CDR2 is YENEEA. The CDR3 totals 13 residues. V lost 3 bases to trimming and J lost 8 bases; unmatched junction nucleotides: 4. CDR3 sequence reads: CASSFETGGEAFF. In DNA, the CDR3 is TGTGCCAGCAGCTTCGAAACAGGGGGCGAAGCTTTCTTT.

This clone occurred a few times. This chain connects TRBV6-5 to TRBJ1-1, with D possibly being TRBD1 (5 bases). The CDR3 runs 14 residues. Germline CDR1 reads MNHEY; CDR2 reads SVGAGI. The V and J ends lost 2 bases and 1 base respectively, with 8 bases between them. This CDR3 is CASSYRGENTEAFF. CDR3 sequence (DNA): TGTGCCAGCAGTTACAGGGGTGAGAACACTGAAGCTTTCTTT.

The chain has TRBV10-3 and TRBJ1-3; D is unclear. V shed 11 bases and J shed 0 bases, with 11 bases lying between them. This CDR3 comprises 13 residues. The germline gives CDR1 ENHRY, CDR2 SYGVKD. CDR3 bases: TGTGCCGTCAACGGGGTCTCTGGAAACACCATATATTTT. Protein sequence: CAVNGVSGNTIYF.

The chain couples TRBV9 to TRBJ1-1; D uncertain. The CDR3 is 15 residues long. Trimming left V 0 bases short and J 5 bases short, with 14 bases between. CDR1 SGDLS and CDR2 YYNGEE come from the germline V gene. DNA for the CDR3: TGTGCCAGCAGCGTAGATGTCATAGGAGGGACTGAAGCTTTCTTT. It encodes CASSVDVIGGTEAFF.

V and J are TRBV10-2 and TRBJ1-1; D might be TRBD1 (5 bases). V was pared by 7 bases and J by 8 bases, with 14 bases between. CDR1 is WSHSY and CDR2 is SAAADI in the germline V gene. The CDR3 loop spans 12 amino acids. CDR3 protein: CASTYGGSEAFF. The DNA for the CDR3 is TGCGCCAGCACCTACGGGGGATCAGAAGCTTTCTTT.

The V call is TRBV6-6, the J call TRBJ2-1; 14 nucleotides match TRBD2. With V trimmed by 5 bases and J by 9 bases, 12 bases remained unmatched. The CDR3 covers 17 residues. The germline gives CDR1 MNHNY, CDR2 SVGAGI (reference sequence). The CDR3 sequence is CASSPGGTSGGDPEQFF. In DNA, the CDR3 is TGTGCCAGCAGTCCTGGGGGGACTAGCGGGGGTGATCCTGAGCAGTTCTTC.

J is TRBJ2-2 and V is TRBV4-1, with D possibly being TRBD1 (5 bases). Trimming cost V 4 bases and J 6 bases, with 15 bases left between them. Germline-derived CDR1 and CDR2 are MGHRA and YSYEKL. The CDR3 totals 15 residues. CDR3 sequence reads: CASSLGQGGSGELFF. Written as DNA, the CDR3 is TGCGCCAGCAGCCTCGGGCAGGGTGGGTCCGGGGAGCTGTTTTTT.

The CDR3 region is CASSEAGALTGEGSVGDEQFF. The CDR3 DNA reads TGTGCCAGCAGTGAAGCGGGTGCACTAACAGGGGAAGGTTCCGTGGGGGATGAGCAGTTCTTC. This chain connects TRBV2 to TRBJ2-1; 7 bases map to TRBD1. This CDR3 contains 21 residues. V dropped 0 bases and J dropped 8; count of bases not matched to a gene: 25. CDR1 is SNHLY, CDR2 FYNNEI, per germline.

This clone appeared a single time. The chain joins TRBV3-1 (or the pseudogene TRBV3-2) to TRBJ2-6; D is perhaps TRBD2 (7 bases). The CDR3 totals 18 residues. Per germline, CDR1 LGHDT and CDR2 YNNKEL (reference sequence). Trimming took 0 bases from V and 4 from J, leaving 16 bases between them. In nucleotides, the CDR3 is TGTGCCAGCAGCCAAGAGGGAGGGGGTATTTTAGGGGCCAACGTCCTGACTTTC. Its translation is CASSQEGGGILGANVLTF.

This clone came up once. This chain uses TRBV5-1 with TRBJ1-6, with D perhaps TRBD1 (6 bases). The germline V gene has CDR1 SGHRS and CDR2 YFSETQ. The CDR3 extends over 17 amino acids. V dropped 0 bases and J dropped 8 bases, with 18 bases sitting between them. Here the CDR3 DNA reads TGCGCCAGCAGCTTGGTTGTGATAGGGACACCCCATTCACCCCTCCACTTT. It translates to CASSLVVIGTPHSPLHF. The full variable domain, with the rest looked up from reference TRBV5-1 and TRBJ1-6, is KAGVTQTPRYLIKTRGQQVTLSCSPISGHRSVSWYQQTPGQGLQFLFEYFSETQRNKGNFPGRFSGRQFSNSRSEMNVSTLELGDSALYLCASSLVVIGTPHSPLHFGNGTRLTVT.

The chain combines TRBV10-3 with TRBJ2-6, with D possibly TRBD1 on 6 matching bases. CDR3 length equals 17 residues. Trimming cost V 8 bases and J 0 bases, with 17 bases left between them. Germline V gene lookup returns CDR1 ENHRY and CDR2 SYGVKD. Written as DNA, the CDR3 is TGTGCCATCGCAGGGGACCGTGAGGGCTCTGGGGCCAACGTCCTGACTTTC. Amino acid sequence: CAIAGDREGSGANVLTF.

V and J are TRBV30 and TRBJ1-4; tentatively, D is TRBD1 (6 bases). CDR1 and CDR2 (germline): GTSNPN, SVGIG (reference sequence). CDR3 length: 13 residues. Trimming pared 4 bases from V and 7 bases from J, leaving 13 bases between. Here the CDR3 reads CAWTRGAGEKLFF. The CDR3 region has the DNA TGTGCCTGGACCCGGGGGGCCGGTGAAAAACTGTTTTTT. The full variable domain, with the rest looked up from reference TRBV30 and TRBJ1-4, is SQTIHQWPATLVQPVGSPLSLECTVEGTSNPNLYWYRQAAGRGLQLLFYSVGIGQISSEVPQNLSASRPQDRQFILSSKKLLLSDSGFYLCAWTRGAGEKLFFGSGTQLSVL.

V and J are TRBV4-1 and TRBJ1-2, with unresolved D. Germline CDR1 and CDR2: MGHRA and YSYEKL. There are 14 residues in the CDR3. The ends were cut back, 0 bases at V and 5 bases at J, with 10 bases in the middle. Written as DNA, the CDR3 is TGCGCCAGCAGCCAAGAAAGGAGTCGTTATGGCTACACCTTC. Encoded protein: CASSQERSRYGYTF.

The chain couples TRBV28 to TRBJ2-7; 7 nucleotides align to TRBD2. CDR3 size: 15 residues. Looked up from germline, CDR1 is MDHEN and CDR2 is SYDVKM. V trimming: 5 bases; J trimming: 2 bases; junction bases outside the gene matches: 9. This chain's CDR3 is CASSGEGRATYEQYF. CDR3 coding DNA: TGTGCCAGCAGTGGGGAGGGGAGGGCAACCTACGAGCAGTACTTC.

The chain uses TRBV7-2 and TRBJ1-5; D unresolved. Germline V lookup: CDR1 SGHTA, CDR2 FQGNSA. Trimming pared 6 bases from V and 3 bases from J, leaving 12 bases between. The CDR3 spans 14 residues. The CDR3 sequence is CASSSNSLNQPQHF. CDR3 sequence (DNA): TGTGCCAGCAGTTCAAACAGCCTCAATCAGCCCCAGCATTTT.

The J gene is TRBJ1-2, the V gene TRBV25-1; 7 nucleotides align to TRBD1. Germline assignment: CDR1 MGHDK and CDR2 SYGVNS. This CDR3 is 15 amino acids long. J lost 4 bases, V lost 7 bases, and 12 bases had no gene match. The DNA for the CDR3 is TGTGCCAGCACCCCGCCAGGGGGGCCCTTCTATGGCTACACCTTC. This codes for CASTPPGGPFYGYTF.

CDR3 sequence reads: CASSLVPGDYGYTF. The CDR3, as DNA: TGTGCCAGCAGCTTAGTCCCAGGGGACTATGGCTACACCTTC. The chain has TRBV7-2 and TRBJ1-2; a possible D gene is TRBD1 (6 bases). Germline assignment: CDR1 SGHTA and CDR2 FQGNSA. CDR3 length: 14 residues. V was pared by 1 base and J by 3 bases, with 9 bases between.

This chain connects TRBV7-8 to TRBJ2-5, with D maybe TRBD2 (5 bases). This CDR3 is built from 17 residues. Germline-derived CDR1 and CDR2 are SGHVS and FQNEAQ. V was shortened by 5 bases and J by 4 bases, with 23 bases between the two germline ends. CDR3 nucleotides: TGTGCCAGCAGCACTAGAGGGATCAATAGAGGGTTAGAGACCCAGTACTTC. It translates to CASSTRGINRGLETQYF.

In DNA form, the CDR3 reads TGCAGCTCCCTCGTCGGGGGGGCCGCGGATACGCAGTATTTT. It specifies CSSLVGGAADTQYF. V usage is TRBV29-1 and J usage is TRBJ2-3; 8 bases agree with TRBD2. Per the germline V gene, CDR1 is SQVTM and CDR2 is ANQGSEA. This CDR3 spans 14 amino acids. V trimming: 8 bases; J trimming: 6 bases; junction bases outside the gene matches: 13.

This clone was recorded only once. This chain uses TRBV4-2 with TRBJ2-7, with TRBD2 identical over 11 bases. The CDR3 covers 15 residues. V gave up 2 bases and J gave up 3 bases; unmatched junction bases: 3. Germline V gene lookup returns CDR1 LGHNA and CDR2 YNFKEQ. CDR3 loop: CASSQFLAGGYEQYF. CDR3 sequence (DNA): TGTGCCAGCAGCCAATTCCTAGCGGGGGGCTACGAGCAGTACTTC.

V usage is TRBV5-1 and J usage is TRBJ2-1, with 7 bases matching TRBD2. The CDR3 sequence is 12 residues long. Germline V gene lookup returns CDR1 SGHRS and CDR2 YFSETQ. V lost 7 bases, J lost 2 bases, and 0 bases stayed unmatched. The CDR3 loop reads CASRGAYNEQFF. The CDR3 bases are TGCGCCAGCCGGGGGGCCTACAATGAGCAGTTCTTC. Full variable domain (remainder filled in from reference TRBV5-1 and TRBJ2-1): KAGVTQTPRYLIKTRGQQVTLSCSPISGHRSVSWYQQTPGQGLQFLFEYFSETQRNKGNFPGRFSGRQFSNSRSEMNVSTLELGDSALYLCASRGAYNEQFFGPGTRLTVL.

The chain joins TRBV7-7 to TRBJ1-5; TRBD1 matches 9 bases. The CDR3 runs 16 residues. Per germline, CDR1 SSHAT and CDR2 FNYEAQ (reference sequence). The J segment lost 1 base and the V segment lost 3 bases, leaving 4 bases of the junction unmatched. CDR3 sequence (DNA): TGTGCCAGCAGCTTCGGGACAGGGATAAGCAATCAGCCCCAGCATTTT. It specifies CASSFGTGISNQPQHF.

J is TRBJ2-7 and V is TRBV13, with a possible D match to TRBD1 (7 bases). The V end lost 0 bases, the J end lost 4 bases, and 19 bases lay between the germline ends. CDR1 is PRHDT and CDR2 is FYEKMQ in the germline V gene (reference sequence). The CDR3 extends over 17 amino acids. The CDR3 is CASSLGLEGAPWYEQYF. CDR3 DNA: TGTGCCAGCAGCTTAGGCCTGGAGGGGGCGCCCTGGTACGAGCAGTACTTC. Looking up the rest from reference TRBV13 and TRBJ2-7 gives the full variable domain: AAGVIQSPRHLIKEKRETATLKCYPIPRHDTVYWYQQGPGQDPQFLISFYEKMQSDKGSIPDRFSAQQFSDYHSELNMSSLELGDSALYFCASSLGLEGAPWYEQYFGPGTRLTVT.

CDR3 in DNA: TGTGCCAGCAGCGTAGCGTCACCTAATAATTCACCCCTCCACTTT. It is translated as CASSVASPNNSPLHF. V and J are TRBV9 and TRBJ1-6; D is undetermined. The CDR3 has 15 residues. Deletions cut 0 bases from V and 5 bases from J, with 9 bases between. Per the germline V gene, CDR1 is SGDLS and CDR2 is YYNGEE.

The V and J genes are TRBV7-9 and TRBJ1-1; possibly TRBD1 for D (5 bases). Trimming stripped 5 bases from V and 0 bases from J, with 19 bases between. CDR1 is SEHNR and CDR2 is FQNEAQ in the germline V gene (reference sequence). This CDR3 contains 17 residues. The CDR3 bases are TGTGCCAGCAGCCATCTTGGTTTCGGACAAATGAACACTGAAGCTTTCTTT. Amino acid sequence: CASSHLGFGQMNTEAFF.